These 12 T cell receptor beta chains originate from one sample sequenced in a study of blood T cell repertoires in COVID-19. Measured with immunoSEQ multiplex PCR; TCRdb has only the in-frame clones, and not every one. The data show under 250,000 clones, 88% seen once. Input material: PBMCs or T cells enriched from blood (not recorded which). The receptors shown here come from a woman aged 25 to 45 who had been exposed to COVID-19.

CDR3 protein: CASGLVPLLAGVHRADTQYF. The CDR3 DNA is TGTGCTAGTGGTTTGGTCCCACTGCTAGCGGGAGTTCATCGGGCAGATACGCAGTATTTT. The chain recombines TRBV12-5 with TRBJ2-3, with 10 bases aligning to TRBD2. V shed 0 bases and J 4 bases; nucleotides not matched to a gene: 16. This CDR3 contains 20 residues. CDR1 is LGHNT and CDR2 is FRNRAP in the germline V gene.

The chain employs TRBV4-2 and TRBJ2-2; 10 bases are shared with TRBD2. CDR3 size: 19 residues. Per germline, CDR1 LGHNA and CDR2 YNFKEQ. With 0 bases clipped from V and 5 bases from J, the junction kept 12 bases outside the gene matches. The CDR3 DNA sequence: TGTGCCAGCAGCCAAGACCTAGCGGGAGAGTTGGTTCAGACCGGGGAGCTGTTTTTT. Translation gives CASSQDLAGELVQTGELFF.

The rearrangement uses TRBV19 and TRBJ1-5; TRBD1 agrees at 7 bases. The CDR3 contains 18 residues. V gave up 1 base and J gave up 6 bases; unmatched junction bases: 15. Germline lookup yields CDR1 LNHDA and CDR2 SQIVND (reference sequence). The CDR3 DNA sequence: TGTGCCAGTAGTATAGTACGGGCAGGGGGGATACGAAGTCAGCCCCAGCATTTT. It codes for CASSIVRAGGIRSQPQHF.

This chain links TRBV13 with TRBJ1-4; 9 bases map to TRBD1. Per germline, CDR1 PRHDT and CDR2 FYEKMQ (reference sequence). The CDR3 covers 15 residues. V lost 5 bases and J lost 5; bases outside the gene matches: 6. CDR3 sequence reads: CASSLLTGGNEKLFF. CDR3 nucleotides: TGTGCCAGCAGCCTGTTGACAGGGGGAAATGAAAAACTGTTTTTT.

The genes are TRBV11-1 and TRBJ2-2; TRBD2 might be the D (5 bases). CDR1 and CDR2 from the germline V gene are SGHAT and FQDESV (reference sequence). Trimming shortened V by 1 base and J by 5 bases, and 5 bases separated the two germline ends. This CDR3 has 13 amino acids. CDR3 bases: TGTGCCAGCAGCTTAGGAGGGACCGGGGAGCTGTTTTTT. It encodes CASSLGGTGELFF.

The rearrangement uses TRBV5-6 and TRBJ2-7; 11 bases are shared with TRBD2. With 4 bases clipped from V and 0 bases from J, the junction kept 3 bases outside the gene matches. CDR1 SGHDT and CDR2 YYEEEE come from the germline V gene. The CDR3 runs 15 residues. The CDR3 protein is CASSLAGGLSYEQYF. The CDR3 region has the DNA TGTGCCAGCAGCCTAGCGGGAGGCCTCTCCTACGAGCAGTACTTC.

V usage is TRBV11-2 and J usage is TRBJ2-1, with TRBD2 identical over 13 bases. Losses at the gene ends were 4 bases for V and 8 bases for J; bases not matched to a gene: 14. This CDR3 is 18 amino acids long. Germline V gene data show CDR1 as SGHAT and CDR2 as FQNNGV. CDR3 DNA: TGTGCCAGCAGCTCACCGATACGGACTAGCGGGAGTCTCTATGAGCAGTTCTTC. As protein: CASSSPIRTSGSLYEQFF.

The rearrangement joins TRBV4-1 to TRBJ2-1; D remains unclear. Germline loops: CDR1 MGHRA, CDR2 YSYEKL. The CDR3 is 14 amino acids. V was pared by 4 bases and J by 9 bases, with 16 bases between. Here the CDR3 DNA reads TGCGCCAGCAGCCGGTCAGGTTCAAATGGTGAGCAGTTCTTC. It codes for CASSRSGSNGEQFF.

CDR3 bases: TGCGCCAGCAGCTTGGATGGACAGGGAAACGAGCAGTACTTC. It is translated as CASSLDGQGNEQYF. The chain has TRBV5-1 and TRBJ2-7; TRBD1 matches 8 bases. After removal of 0 bases from V and 5 bases from J, the junction contained 4 bases not matched to a gene. This CDR3 is built from 14 residues. Germline V lookup: CDR1 SGHRS, CDR2 YFSETQ.

The table lists this clone with a count of one. This chain connects TRBV9 to TRBJ2-5; D not resolved. Germline V lookup: CDR1 SGDLS, CDR2 YYNGEE. V was shortened by 4 bases and J by 2 bases, with 12 bases between the two germline ends. The length of the CDR3 is 14 residues. CDR3 DNA: TGTGCCAGCAGCCCCAGACACCAACAAGAGACCCAGTACTTC. Its translation: CASSPRHQQETQYF.

The rearrangement joins TRBV20-1 to TRBJ2-2, with 9 bases aligning to TRBD1. This CDR3 has 15 amino acids. V shed 3 bases, J shed 4 bases, and the junction held 6 bases outside the gene matches. Germline assignment: CDR1 DFQATT and CDR2 SNEGSKA (reference sequence). The CDR3 coding sequence is TGCAGTGCTAGTGTAGGACAGGGGTTCACCGGGGAGCTGTTTTTT. Translating gives CSASVGQGFTGELFF.

V usage is TRBV7-2 and J usage is TRBJ1-5; 8 positions match TRBD1. V lost 0 bases and J lost 4; bases outside the gene matches: 5. The CDR3 length is 16 residues. Germline V gene data show CDR1 as SGHTA and CDR2 as FQGNSA. The CDR3 DNA reads TGTGCCAGCAGCTTAGCGGGGGACAGGAGGAATCAGCCCCAGCATTTT. As protein: CASSLAGDRRNQPQHF.